This T cell receptor beta chain was sequenced for a study of shared clonotypes between healthy human individuals. Study observations and caveats: Lower generation probabilities were found for non-shared clonotypes than for those shared by all four donors.

The protocol was immunoSEQ multiplex PCR, while the TCRdb copy is restricted to in-frame clones and leaves out a portion. The table shows 2 million to 2.5 million clones, with over 85% occurring only once. The CDR3 extends over 18 amino acids. Germline V CDR1 and CDR2: LNHNV, YYDKDF (reference sequence). V lost 0 bases and J 3 bases, leaving 21 bases between the germline ends. For this clone: Antigen specificity is unknown.

Specimen: naive CD4+ T cells from PBMCs. Subset specified: CD45RA+ positively selected. The clonotype was recovered from a young man in good health. Some clones in this sample may be carry-over from other donors' samples. V and J are TRBV15 and TRBJ2-7; D perhaps matches TRBD2 (5 bases). The CDR3 sequence is CATSRDKSGGGSHYEQYF. The CDR3 DNA is TGTGCCACCAGCAGAGATAAATCGGGCGGAGGCTCGCACTACGAGCAGTACTTC.